The clone carrying this T cell receptor (beta chain) appeared many times. Its matching antigen is unknown. In making TCR cDNA, 5'RACE template switching added a universal primer site and UMIs to it. TCRdb passed the 5' RACE reads through MiXCR, listing each CDR3 protein once. This table has under 550,000 distinct CDR3 sequences, 21% appearing once. The source of the sample is a study of T cells after yellow fever vaccination. Whole-study findings and limits: Peaking on day 5 versus 15, the secondary response was faster but weaker.

Germline lookup yields CDR1 DFQATT and CDR2 SNEGSKA (reference sequence). V dropped 5 bases and J dropped 7 bases, with 17 bases sitting between them. The CDR3 runs 13 residues. The clonotype was recovered from a man aged 18 to 29 who received the YFV17D yellow fever vaccine. Source: PBMCs, taken more than 20 days after the first yellow fever vaccination. The gene calls are TRBV20-1 and TRBJ2-5, with no clear D. CDR3 nucleotide sequence: TGCAGTGCTCGGGTCTCGGCAATAGGGACCCAGTACTTC. This translates into CSARVSAIGTQYF.